The following is a T cell receptor (beta chain) sequence with its context. The data stem from a study of blood T cell repertoires in COVID-19. Background on the study: Spain, Italy and the United States supplied samples that represented acute and convalescent COVID-19. The cDNA or gDNA used as material had been derived from T cells, B-cell-depleted T cells, or PBMCs.

Per the original data handling: Scientists estimated how many nucleated cells there were by amplifying reference gene primers. Using immunoSEQ multiplex PCR, the repertoire was profiled, and TCRdb retains in-frame clones only, with some absent. V and J calls and clone size follow that table, whereas D and trimming were derived from the DNA. The sample has about 200,000 clones; about 88% are singletons. The Seattle patients joined while their infection was active and were tracked longitudinally afterward. CDR1 is SNHLY and CDR2 is FYNNEI in the germline V gene. CDR3 size: 19 residues. V dropped 3 bases and J dropped 0; count of bases not matched to a gene: 14.

The rearrangement links TRBV2 to TRBJ2-3; 8 bases agree with TRBD2. Sequencing was carried out using peripheral blood. The source is a woman aged 50 to 60 with COVID-19, enrolled during active disease. CDR3 region: CASSEAGAGALSSTDTQYF. The CDR3 region has the DNA TGTGCCAGCAGTGAGGCCGGAGCGGGGGCCCTTTCTAGCACAGATACGCAGTATTTT.